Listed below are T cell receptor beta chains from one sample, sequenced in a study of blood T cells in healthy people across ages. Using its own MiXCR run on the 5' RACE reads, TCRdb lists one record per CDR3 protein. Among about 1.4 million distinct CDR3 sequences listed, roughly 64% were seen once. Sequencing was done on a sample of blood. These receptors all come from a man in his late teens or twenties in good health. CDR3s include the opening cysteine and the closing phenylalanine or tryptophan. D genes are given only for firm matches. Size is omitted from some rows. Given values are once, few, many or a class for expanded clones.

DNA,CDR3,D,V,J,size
TGCGCCAGCAGCTCCCGCCGGGACTATAGCTCCTACGAGCAGTACTTC,CASSSRRDYSSYEQYF,TRBD2,TRBV5-1,TRBJ2-7,.
TGCAGTGCATCTACCCCGGGACAGCGGTTAGAGACCCAGTACTTC,CSASTPGQRLETQYF,TRBD1,TRBV20-1,TRBJ2-5,.
TGTGCCAGCAGTTACCATAGTCGAGCTTTCTTT,CASSYHSRAFF,.,TRBV6-2/TRBV6-3,TRBJ1-1,.
TGTGCCAGCAGTTTACGCCCGGGACTCCAGAACACTGAAGCTTTCTTT,CASSLRPGLQNTEAFF,.,TRBV27,TRBJ1-1,few
TGTGCCACCAGTGATCGGAGGGATACGCAGTATTTT,CATSDRRDTQYF,.,TRBV24-1,TRBJ2-3,few
TGTGCCAGCAGCGCCGGGACGGCCATAGGCGCTTTCTTT,CASSAGTAIGAFF,.,TRBV11-2,TRBJ1-1,.
TGCGCCAGCAGTGAGCCGGGACAGGGTAAGGTCTCCTACGAGCAGTACTTC,CASSEPGQGKVSYEQYF,TRBD1,TRBV10-2,TRBJ2-7,.
TGTGCCAGCAGTTTCGTTGCTTCCCTATCCGATACGCAGTATTTT,CASSFVASLSDTQYF,.,TRBV12-3/TRBV12-4,TRBJ2-3,few
TGTGCCAGCAGCTTAGTGGGGACTAGCGGCCGGGAGCAGTACTTC,CASSLVGTSGREQYF,TRBD2,TRBV7-2,TRBJ2-4,few
TGTGCCAGCAGTGATAGAAGGGCTGGTCAGCCCCAGCATTTT,CASSDRRAGQPQHF,.,TRBV6-1,TRBJ1-5,.
TGTGCCAGCAGTTTGTCCAGGGGCGAAGAGACCCAGTACTTC,CASSLSRGEETQYF,.,TRBV6-2/TRBV6-3,TRBJ2-5,few
TGCGCTAGCAGTTTGCGCCCTCCCGGCGGGAGAGCGGGTTCAGATACGCAGTATTTT,CASSLRPPGGRAGSDTQYF,TRBD2,TRBV5-1,TRBJ2-3,.
TGCAGTGCTAGAGATCCTAGCGTGGGGACCCAGTACTTC,CSARDPSVGTQYF,.,TRBV20-1,TRBJ2-5,few
TGTGCCAGCAGTTTATCAGGGGGCATAGAGACCCAGTACTTC,CASSLSGGIETQYF,TRBD1,TRBV27,TRBJ2-5,.
TGTGCCAGCAGTTACCCGGGCTATGACGGCGATACGCAGTATTTT,CASSYPGYDGDTQYF,.,TRBV6-2/TRBV6-3,TRBJ2-3,.
TGCAGTGCTAGAGATGGTTTTGGAGGAAATCAGCCCCAGCATTTT,CSARDGFGGNQPQHF,.,TRBV20-1,TRBJ1-5,.
TGTGCCAGCAGCACGCAGGCCTCCTACGAGCAGTACTTC,CASSTQASYEQYF,.,TRBV27,TRBJ2-7,.
TGTGCCAGCAGTGAGGAGTATAGCACAGATACGCAGTATTTT,CASSEEYSTDTQYF,.,TRBV25-1,TRBJ2-3,.
TGTGCCAGCACCGGGACTACCACCTACAATGAGCAGTTCTTC,CASTGTTTYNEQFF,TRBD2,TRBV12-3/TRBV12-4,TRBJ2-1,.
TGCGCCAGCAGCCAAGGGAGACAGGGGGAGCTATATGGCTACACCTTC,CASSQGRQGELYGYTF,TRBD1,TRBV4-1,TRBJ1-2,.
TGTGCCAGCAGTCGGACTAGTGGGCGGTCAGATACGCAGTATTTT,CASSRTSGRSDTQYF,TRBD2,TRBV3-1,TRBJ2-3,.
TGTGCCAGCAGCCCAGAGGGGACTCCTAACTATGGCTACACCTTC,CASSPEGTPNYGYTF,.,TRBV3-1,TRBJ1-2,few
TGTGCCAGCAGCCATATAGGTGAGCAGTTCTTC,CASSHIGEQFF,.,TRBV14,TRBJ2-1,.
TGTGCCATCAGTGAGTCATACAGGGGGCTTAACGAGCAGTACTTC,CAISESYRGLNEQYF,TRBD1,TRBV10-3,TRBJ2-7,.
TGTGCCAGCAGTTACTCGTTACAGGGGAATATTCAGTACTTC,CASSYSLQGNIQYF,TRBD1,TRBV6-2/TRBV6-3,TRBJ2-4,few
TGTGCCAGCAGCGATTACACAGCGAACACTGAAGCTTTCTTT,CASSDYTANTEAFF,.,TRBV4-2,TRBJ1-1,.
TGCAGTGCTAGACGAGGGGGGACTAGCGGGCCGAGCTCCTACGAGCAGTACTTC,CSARRGGTSGPSSYEQYF,TRBD2,TRBV20-1,TRBJ2-7,.
TGTGCCAGAGGGATGGGGGTTAGCTCCTACGAGCAGTACTTC,CARGMGVSSYEQYF,.,TRBV2,TRBJ2-7,.
TGTGCCAGCACAGGGGGCCCCTCCTACAATGAGCAGTTCTTC,CASTGGPSYNEQFF,TRBD1,TRBV2,TRBJ2-1,.
TGTGCCGGAGCAAGCGGACTCTACGAGCAGTACTTC,CAGASGLYEQYF,.,TRBV2,TRBJ2-7,.
TGTGCCAGCAGCGGGGGACAGGTTGATGGCTACACCTTC,CASSGGQVDGYTF,TRBD1,TRBV9,TRBJ1-2,.
TGTGCCAGCAGCCAACAGGCTACCACTTATGGCTACACCTTC,CASSQQATTYGYTF,.,TRBV7-2,TRBJ1-2,.
TGTGCCATCACCCAACAAGACTATGGCTACACCTTC,CAITQQDYGYTF,.,TRBV10-3,TRBJ1-2,.
TGTGCCAGCGGCCAAGAAGGGTTCGCAGATACGCAGTATTTT,CASGQEGFADTQYF,.,TRBV4-2,TRBJ2-3,.
TGTGCCAGCAGTCCTAGGGGCCTATTACAGAGCACAGATACGCAGTATTTT,CASSPRGLLQSTDTQYF,.,TRBV7-8,TRBJ2-3,.
TGTGCCAGCAGCAAAGTACCCGGGACTTCTTGGGAGCAGTACTTC,CASSKVPGTSWEQYF,.,TRBV5-6,TRBJ2-7,few
TGCAGCGTCCCGCAGGCCCTTAACCCCTACGAGCAGTACTTC,CSVPQALNPYEQYF,.,TRBV29-1,TRBJ2-7,few
TGTGCCAGCAGTTTATCGCACAGGGGGATTGAGCAGTACTTC,CASSLSHRGIEQYF,TRBD1,TRBV27,TRBJ2-7,.
TGTGCCAGTCTCACTGGGGGGTCCTACGAGCAGTACTTC,CASLTGGSYEQYF,.,TRBV2,TRBJ2-7,.
TGTGCCAGCTCACCACGTGGAGAAACCCAAGAGACCCAGTACTTC,CASSPRGETQETQYF,.,TRBV18,TRBJ2-5,.
TGCAGTGCTAGCGGCGGGGATTGGGATACGCAGTATTTT,CSASGGDWDTQYF,.,TRBV20-1,TRBJ2-3,.
TGCGCCAGCAGCGGTGGAGGCGGGAGGGCCACTGAGCAGTTCTTC,CASSGGGGRATEQFF,TRBD2,TRBV5-1,TRBJ2-1,few
TGTGCCAGCAGAATACCGGGACTAGCGTCTATCTTCTCCTACAATGAGCAGTTCTTC,CASRIPGLASIFSYNEQFF,TRBD2,TRBV10-3,TRBJ2-1,once
TGTGCCAGCAGCTTAGGGGCGGGAGTGAACTACAATGAGCAGTTCTTC,CASSLGAGVNYNEQFF,TRBD2,TRBV7-9,TRBJ2-1,.
TGTGCCATCCAAGACCTGGGGACTAGTCGGAGGAATGAGCAGTTCTTC,CAIQDLGTSRRNEQFF,TRBD2,TRBV10-3,TRBJ2-1,.
TGTGCCAGCAGCTTAGTACTAGACAGTGCCTTCCAGGAGCAGTACTTC,CASSLVLDSAFQEQYF,.,TRBV7-9,TRBJ2-5,.
TGTGCCAGCAAACCCAGACAGGGACGGAACCACTACACCTTC,CASKPRQGRNHYTF,TRBD1,TRBV27,TRBJ1-2,.
TGTGCCAGCAGTGAATGGGGCAGGAGCTCCTACAATGAGCAGTTCTTC,CASSEWGRSSYNEQFF,.,TRBV2,TRBJ2-1,.
TGTGCCAGCAGTTACTCCCCAGAGGAGGGGGGCCGATCCTCTGGGGCCAACGTCCTGACTTTC,CASSYSPEEGGRSSGANVLTF,.,TRBV6-5,TRBJ2-6,.
TGCGCCAGCAGCTACGCGCGGAACAACAATGAGCAGTTCTTC,CASSYARNNNEQFF,.,TRBV5-1,TRBJ2-1,few
TGTGCCAGCAGTGCTGCGGGCGGCCAAGAGACCCAGTACTTC,CASSAAGGQETQYF,.,TRBV25-1,TRBJ2-5,few